This record covers a single TCR beta chain. Its antigen is unknown. The CDR3 is 20 residues long. The data were produced by immunoSEQ multiplex PCR, yet TCRdb's version contains in-frame clones alone and is incomplete. The table has some 130,000 clones, about 93% seen once. This specimen belongs to a study of T cell responses to AZD1222 COVID-19 vaccine. The study's findings and limits: Baseline testing showed seropositivity in only a handful of AZD1222 recipients. Repertoires were sampled only after the peak T cell response. Once two AZD1222 doses were given, Spike-specific TCR breadth and depth went up. A mostly white British donor set with more females was recruited, and clonal diversity was possibly underestimated.

This TCR came from an adult in good health. The starting material was peripheral blood, obtained on day 0 of AZD1222 vaccination. The chain recombines TRBV21-1 with TRBJ1-1; the tabulated D call, TRBD1, remains unverified against the DNA. TRBV21-1 is a listed pseudogene. The CDR3 region is CASSKEAGKRTGGDDTEAFF. The CDR3 DNA reads TGTGCCAGCAGCAAAGAGGCGGGAAAGAGGACAGGGGGCGATGACACTGAAGCTTTCTTT.